This T cell receptor (beta chain) was recorded in a study of cytomegalovirus exposure and HLA in healthy donors. Across the study: For the approximately 390 genotyped donors, more than 80% fell within the Caucasian-associated ancestry cluster.

CDR1 and CDR2 (germline): MNHEY, SVGAGI. Including both end residues, the CDR3 is 8 amino acids long. PCR amplification relied on 60 Vbeta primers (plus 13 Jbeta primers). The method was immunoSEQ multiplex PCR; TCRdb's version includes in-frame clones alone and lacks a portion of them. The table lists approximately 170,000 clones, roughly 76% of them singletons, with under 3% in the top ten. Only a few counts were recorded for this clone. The conserved phenylalanine or tryptophan normally closing the CDR3 is absent here, so this likely arose from a read error. The limits of the CDR3 on the DNA are not certain, so only TCRdb's listed CDR3 is given.

The sequence came from a male donor in good health and CMV-seronegative. The chain is built from TRBV6-5 and TRBJ1-1. The sample was PBMCs. The CDR3 loop is CATLRGPI.